This T cell receptor (beta chain) was observed in a study of cytomegalovirus exposure and HLA in healthy donors. PCR used 60 Vbeta primers and 13 Jbeta primers. Some clones are missing from TCRdb's copy, which holds only in-frame ones; the method was immunoSEQ multiplex PCR. Of tens of thousands of clones listed, roughly two thirds are singletons. V lost 5 bases, J lost 11 bases, and 5 bases stayed unmatched. This CDR3 region has 13 residues. Germline V gene lookup returns CDR1 MDHEN and CDR2 SYDVKM. This clone was counted a few times. This TCR came from a man aged 60 to 75 in good health and CMV-seropositive. Material for sequencing was PBMCs. The chain uses TRBV28 and TRBJ1-6, with 8 bases identical to TRBD1. CDR3: CASSKTGGTPLHF. DNA for the CDR3: TGTGCCAGCAGTAAAACAGGGGGGACACCCCTCCACTTT.